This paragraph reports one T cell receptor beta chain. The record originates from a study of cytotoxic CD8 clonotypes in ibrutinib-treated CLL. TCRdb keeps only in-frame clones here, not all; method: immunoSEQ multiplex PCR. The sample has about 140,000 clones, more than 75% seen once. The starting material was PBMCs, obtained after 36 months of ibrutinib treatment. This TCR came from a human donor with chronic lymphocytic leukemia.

The CDR3 DNA is TGTGCCAGCAGCTTCCCCGGGACAGGGGGACACGAGCAGTACTTC. Translated, it gives CASSFPGTGGHEQYF. The chain carries TRBV7-6 and TRBJ2-7; TRBD1 matches at 11 bases. V shed 3 bases and J 5 bases; nucleotides not matched to a gene: 6. From germline, CDR1 is SGHVS and CDR2 FNYEAQ. The CDR3 has 15 amino acids.